These 15 T cell receptor beta chains share one sample of origin, sequenced in a study of T cell responses to AZD1222 COVID-19 vaccine. Profiled with immunoSEQ multiplex PCR; TCRdb holds only in-frame clones, not every one. The table has approximately 150,000 clones, about 92% seen once. The sample consisted of peripheral blood, taken 28 days after the second AZD1222 dose. The receptors come from an adult who received the AZD1222 COVID-19 vaccine.

This chain connects TRBV18 to TRBJ2-2; D unclear. The germline CDR1 and CDR2 sequences are KGHSH and LQKENI. V was cut by 4 bases and J by 4 bases, with 10 bases left in between. The CDR3 loop spans 14 amino acids. CDR3 in amino acids: CASSRRIVTGELFF. The CDR3 region has the DNA TGTGCCAGCTCACGACGGATAGTCACCGGGGAGCTGTTTTTT.

J is TRBJ2-5 and V is TRBV7-9; D remains ambiguous. Per the germline V gene, CDR1 is SEHNR and CDR2 is FQNEAQ (reference sequence). Trimming cost V 5 bases and J 5 bases, with 9 bases left between them. The CDR3 sequence is 12 residues long. DNA of the CDR3: TGTGCCAGCAGCAGAGAAGGGGAGACCCAGTACTTC. It yields the protein CASSREGETQYF. The variable domain in full, with the rest retrieved from reference TRBV7-9 and TRBJ2-5, is DTGVSQNPRHKITKRGQNVTFRCDPISEHNRLYWYRQTLGQGPEFLTYFQNEAQLEKSRLLSDRFSAERPKGSFSTLEIQRTEQGDSAMYLCASSREGETQYFGPGTRLLVL.

The chain combines TRBV6-1 with TRBJ1-2; D gene unclear. Trimming took 3 bases from V and 4 from J, leaving 6 bases between them. Germline V gives CDR1 MNHNS, CDR2 SASEGT. This CDR3 spans 12 amino acids. CDR3 sequence reads: CASSDTVYGYTF. The CDR3 DNA follows: TGTGCCAGCAGTGATACGGTCTATGGCTACACCTTC.

This clone appeared once. The chain uses TRBV3-1 (or the pseudogene TRBV3-2) and TRBJ2-5, with D tentatively TRBD1 (6 bases). The CDR3 loop spans 15 amino acids. Looked up from germline, CDR1 is LGHDT and CDR2 is YNNKEL (reference sequence). The V end was cut by 1 base, the J end by 7 bases, with 16 bases between. The CDR3, as DNA: TGTGCCAGCAGCCAAGGGACGGCAGGGGATGGGACCCAGTACTTC. Translated, it gives CASSQGTAGDGTQYF.

The chain links TRBV12-3 or TRBV12-4 to TRBJ2-1, with a possible D match to TRBD1 (5 bases). The CDR3 contains 13 residues. Deletions cut 3 bases from V and 9 bases from J, with 12 bases between. The CDR3 spells CASSLTGQGEQFF. In DNA form, the CDR3 reads TGTGCCAGCAGTTTGACGGGCCAGGGTGAGCAGTTCTTC.

There are a few counts of this clone. CDR3 nucleotide sequence: TGCGCCAGCAGCCATCCTTTCAAATGGGACTCTGGAAACACCATATATTTT. Protein sequence: CASSHPFKWDSGNTIYF. V gene TRBV4-1 combines with J gene TRBJ1-3, with D uncertain. Deletions cut 3 bases from V and 0 bases from J, with 15 bases between. Looked up from germline, CDR1 is MGHRA and CDR2 is YSYEKL. The CDR3 totals 17 residues.

The gene calls are TRBV9 and TRBJ2-3; D not certain. The germline V gene has CDR1 SGDLS and CDR2 YYNGEE. The CDR3 runs to 13 residues. Trimming took 7 bases from V and 5 from J, leaving 14 bases between them. CDR3 amino acids: CASDGLHGDTQYF. CDR3 coding DNA: TGTGCCAGCGACGGGCTCCATGGAGATACGCAGTATTTT.

This chain uses TRBV7-8 with TRBJ1-3; D perhaps matches TRBD1 (5 bases). V dropped 6 bases and J dropped 0 bases, with 30 bases sitting between them. This CDR3 comprises 21 residues. CDR1 and CDR2 from the germline V gene are SGHVS and FQNEAQ. CDR3 protein: CASRAQRGRERSIASGNTIYF. The CDR3, as DNA: TGTGCCAGCAGGGCCCAGCGGGGGAGGGAGCGTAGTATAGCCTCTGGAAACACCATATATTTT.

This chain connects TRBV18 to TRBJ1-4; 8 nucleotides align to TRBD1. The CDR3 runs 15 residues. Germline values: CDR1 KGHSH, CDR2 LQKENI. The V gene end was trimmed by 2 bases and the J gene end by 7 bases; junction bases not matched to a gene: 6. CDR3 coding DNA: TGTGCCAGCTCACCAACTCAGGGGGCAGGTGAAAAACTGTTTTTT. Protein: CASSPTQGAGEKLFF.

The chain recombines TRBV6-5 with TRBJ2-7; perhaps TRBD1 as D (7 bases). Germline CDR1 and CDR2: MNHEY and SVGAGI. The CDR3 spans 14 residues. Trimming took off 0 bases at V and 7 bases at J, with 13 bases between the two ends. DNA of the CDR3: TGTGCCAGCAGTTACTCGCCGACAGGGAGGGAGCAGTACTTC. Residues: CASSYSPTGREQYF.

The CDR3 sequence: CASSQGGGEQYF. The DNA of the CDR3 is TGCGCCAGCAGCCAAGGAGGGGGCGAGCAGTACTTC. This sequence joins TRBV4-1 and TRBJ2-7, with a tentative D call TRBD1 (6 bases). Germline V gene sequence: CDR1 MGHRA, CDR2 YSYEKL. V was pared by 1 base and J by 6 bases, with 7 bases between. There are 12 residues in the CDR3.

This chain joins TRBV10-3 and TRBJ1-1, with D unclear. CDR3 length: 13 residues. Germline V gives CDR1 ENHRY, CDR2 SYGVKD. V was pared by 8 bases and J by 0 bases, with 10 bases between. Here the CDR3 reads CAIRDAVNTEAFF. The CDR3 nucleotides are TGTGCCATCCGGGATGCCGTGAACACTGAAGCTTTCTTT.

V and J are TRBV3-1 (or the pseudogene TRBV3-2) and TRBJ1-2; D possibly corresponds to TRBD1 (6 bases). Trimming pared 4 bases from V and 6 bases from J, leaving 9 bases between. Germline values: CDR1 LGHDT, CDR2 YNNKEL (reference sequence). The CDR3 runs 12 residues. CDR3 nucleotide sequence: TGTGCCAGCAGCCTTACAGGGAATGGCTACACCTTC. Its protein product is CASSLTGNGYTF.

This chain connects TRBV4-1 to TRBJ1-1; D uncertain. Trimming took off 1 base at V and 3 bases at J, with 12 bases between the two ends. CDR1 and CDR2 from the germline V gene are MGHRA and YSYEKL. The CDR3 loop spans 15 amino acids. The CDR3 sequence is CASSQGESRHTEAFF. The CDR3 DNA follows: TGCGCCAGCAGCCAAGGAGAGAGCCGACACACTGAAGCTTTCTTT.

CDR3 sequence reads: CASSLRTGWANTEAFF. The CDR3 coding sequence is TGTGCCAGCAGCTTAAGGACAGGGTGGGCGAACACTGAAGCTTTCTTT. The chain combines TRBV7-9 with TRBJ1-1, with 8 bases aligning to TRBD1. The germline V gene encodes CDR1 SEHNR and CDR2 FQNEAQ (reference sequence). CDR3 length equals 16 residues. J was trimmed by 1 base and V by 2 bases; bases with no gene match: 6.